One sample yielded the 22 T cell receptor beta chains listed below, sequenced in a study of CD8 T cells in ankylosing spondylitis. Regarding the study as a whole: Ankylosing spondylitis blood appeared to be characterized by a TCR beta motif of under 10 highly homologous variants.

TCRdb reprocessed the 5' RACE reads via MiXCR and lists one record per CDR3 protein. The table records a few hundred thousand distinct CDR3 sequences, about a fifth of them present only once. Their recognized antigens are unknown. Sequenced input: blood, either unsorted or a sorted T cell fraction (not recorded which). All receptors come from a male donor with ankylosing spondylitis.

This clonotype showed up just a few times. The chain carries TRBV28 and TRBJ2-2, with D maybe TRBD2 (6 bases). From germline, CDR1 is MDHEN and CDR2 SYDVKM. The CDR3 is made up of 16 amino acids. Trimming stripped 5 bases from V and 4 bases from J, with 17 bases between. The CDR3 spells CASSHAPGASTGELFF. CDR3 DNA: TGTGCCAGCAGTCACGCTCCGGGAGCGTCCACCGGGGAGCTGTTTTTT.

This clonotype came up a few times. V usage is TRBV6-1 and J usage is TRBJ2-5, with 12 bases fitting TRBD1. V trimming: 3 bases; J trimming: 5 bases; junction bases outside the gene matches: 4. Germline V gives CDR1 MNHNS, CDR2 SASEGT. CDR3 length: 15 amino acids. CDR3 loop: CASSEGTGGFETQYF. The CDR3 DNA is TGTGCCAGCAGTGAGGGGACAGGGGGCTTTGAGACCCAGTACTTC.

This clonotype occurred a few times. The gene calls are TRBV11-2 and TRBJ1-1; D is ambiguous. The germline V gene encodes CDR1 SGHAT and CDR2 FQNNGV. The V end lost 5 bases, the J end lost 0 bases, and 10 bases lay between the germline ends. The CDR3 covers 14 residues. CDR3 loop: CASSLSRMNTEAFF. CDR3 nucleotides: TGTGCCAGCAGCCTCTCTCGTATGAACACTGAAGCTTTCTTT.

The gene calls are TRBV4-3 and TRBJ2-7, with unresolved D. Germline V gene sequence: CDR1 LGHNA, CDR2 YSLEER. The CDR3 has 14 amino acids. Trimming left V 1 base short and J 0 bases short, with 7 bases between. CDR3 bases: TGCGCCAGCAGCCAAGCCAGAAGCTCCTACGAGCAGTACTTC. Its translation is CASSQARSSYEQYF.

V usage is TRBV20-1 and J usage is TRBJ2-6, with D perhaps being TRBD1 or TRBD2 (5 bases each). V lost 5 bases, J lost 3 bases, and 11 bases lay in between. This CDR3 is 14 amino acids long. Germline V gene lookup returns CDR1 DFQATT and CDR2 SNEGSKA (reference sequence). The CDR3 DNA reads TGCAGTGCTGGGACCGTTCGTGGGGCCAACGTCCTGACTTTC. This translates into CSAGTVRGANVLTF.

This clonotype was detected many times. V is TRBV29-1 and J is TRBJ2-1; TRBD2 agrees at 7 bases. Per the germline V gene, CDR1 is SQVTM and CDR2 is ANQGSEA. Trimming took 8 bases from V and 8 from J; bases not matched to a gene: 9. This CDR3 contains 12 residues. Here the CDR3 DNA reads TGCAGCCCCCGGACTAGTAGCGATGAGCAGTTCTTC. Protein product: CSPRTSSDEQFF.

The V gene is TRBV29-1, the J gene TRBJ2-7; TRBD1 or TRBD2 may be the D gene (6 bases each). There are 12 residues in the CDR3. Germline CDR1 and CDR2: SQVTM and ANQGSEA. V dropped 4 bases and J dropped 6 bases, with 13 bases sitting between them. The CDR3 DNA sequence: TGCAGCGTTGGGGGGCTAGCGACCGAGCAGTACTTC. This codes for CSVGGLATEQYF.

A few counts support this clonotype. The V and J genes are TRBV30 and TRBJ2-5; D is perhaps TRBD2 (6 bases). The CDR3 has 12 residues. V dropped 1 base and J dropped 5 bases, with 8 bases sitting between them. Germline CDR1 is GTSNPN and CDR2 is SVGIG (reference sequence). This chain's CDR3 is CAWSDSGETQYF. The DNA for the CDR3 is TGTGCCTGGAGTGACAGCGGGGAGACCCAGTACTTC.

The V and J genes are TRBV9 and TRBJ1-1; TRBD1 matches at 8 bases. CDR3 size: 13 residues. V lost 3 bases to trimming and J lost 6 bases; unmatched junction nucleotides: 4. CDR1 is SGDLS, CDR2 YYNGEE, per germline. CDR3 DNA sequence: TGTGCCAGCAGCGCCTCAGGGGGCTCTGAAGCTTTCTTT. Translated: CASSASGGSEAFF.

This clonotype was observed a handful of times. The chain couples TRBV12-3 or TRBV12-4 to TRBJ2-2, with D possibly being TRBD2 (5 bases). V lost 2 bases, J lost 1 base, and 8 bases lay in between. This CDR3 has 15 residues. The DNA of the CDR3 is TGTGCCAGCAGTTTAAGAGGAGGGAACACCGGGGAGCTGTTTTTT. Amino acid sequence: CASSLRGGNTGELFF.

This rearrangement joins TRBV6-1 to TRBJ2-1; 10 bases line up with TRBD2. The germline CDR1 and CDR2 sequences are MNHNS and SASEGT. The CDR3 runs to 15 residues. After removal of 2 bases from V and 11 bases from J, the junction contained 9 bases not matched to a gene. In DNA, the CDR3 is TGTGCCAGCAGTGAAAACAGCGGGAGGGCCCTCAAGCAGTTCTTC. It translates to CASSENSGRALKQFF.

This clonotype appeared a few times. The genes are TRBV9 and TRBJ2-3; 9 bases agree with TRBD2. After removal of 2 bases from V and 6 bases from J, the junction contained 7 bases not matched to a gene. The germline CDR1 and CDR2 sequences are SGDLS and YYNGEE. CDR3 length equals 15 residues. The CDR3 reads CASSVTSGLGDTQYF. The DNA of the CDR3 is TGTGCCAGCAGCGTTACTAGCGGGTTGGGGGATACGCAGTATTTT.

This clonotype was found a few times. The chain recombines TRBV12-3 or TRBV12-4 with TRBJ1-4; D is uncertain. The CDR3 covers 14 residues. The V end lost 5 bases, the J end lost 4 bases, and 11 bases lay between the germline ends. This chain's CDR3 is CASSASNFNEKLFF. CDR3 nucleotides: TGTGCCAGCAGTGCATCGAATTTTAATGAAAAACTGTTTTTT.

This clonotype was seen a few times. The chain joins TRBV7-9 to TRBJ2-7; 10 nucleotides align to TRBD1. Trimming removed 1 base from V and 5 bases from J; junction bases left unmatched: 2. This CDR3 has 14 residues. Germline lookup yields CDR1 SEHNR and CDR2 FQNEAQ (reference sequence). The CDR3 nucleotides read TGTGCCAGCAGCTTAGGACAGGGGGCTCACGAGCAGTACTTC. Its protein product is CASSLGQGAHEQYF.

The rearrangement uses TRBV30 and TRBJ1-6, with D maybe TRBD1 (6 bases). The CDR3 extends over 14 amino acids. Looked up from germline, CDR1 is GTSNPN and CDR2 is SVGIG (reference sequence). With 3 bases removed from V and 10 bases from J, the gap between germline ends came to 16 bases. DNA for the CDR3: TGTGCCTGGAGCGGTAGAGGGGGAGGATCACCCCTCCACTTT. Protein sequence: CAWSGRGGGSPLHF. Complete variable domain (other parts from reference TRBV30 and TRBJ1-6): SQTIHQWPATLVQPVGSPLSLECTVEGTSNPNLYWYRQAAGRGLQLLFYSVGIGQISSEVPQNLSASRPQDRQFILSSKKLLLSDSGFYLCAWSGRGGGSPLHFGNGTRLTVT.

The rearrangement links TRBV6-2 or TRBV6-3 to TRBJ1-1; no clear D gene. CDR1 is MNHEY and CDR2 is SVGEGT in the germline V gene. The CDR3 consists of 14 residues. The V gene lost 5 bases and the J gene lost 1 base, with 11 bases spanning the gap. In DNA, the CDR3 is TGTGCCAGCAGTCTAGACACAACGAACACTGAAGCTTTCTTT. Its translation is CASSLDTTNTEAFF.

V and J are TRBV14 and TRBJ2-1; D not certain. The CDR3 length is 13 residues. Germline CDR1 reads SGHDN; CDR2 reads FVKESK. V was cut by 4 bases and J by 12 bases, with 16 bases left in between. DNA of the CDR3: TGTGCCAGCAGCCTTGTCCCCAGCCAAGGGCAGTTCTTC. It yields the protein CASSLVPSQGQFF.

V and J are TRBV5-1 and TRBJ2-2; D is ambiguous. Trimming took off 4 bases at V and 1 base at J, with 17 bases between the two ends. CDR1 and CDR2 (germline): SGHRS, YFSETQ. This CDR3 is 17 amino acids long. The CDR3 region is CASSPRVAVWNTGELFF. CDR3 sequence (DNA): TGCGCCAGCAGCCCCCGGGTAGCAGTTTGGAACACCGGGGAGCTGTTTTTT.

This clonotype was recorded a few times. V usage is TRBV12-3 or TRBV12-4 and J usage is TRBJ2-5; 9 nucleotides line up with TRBD2. J was trimmed by 5 bases and V by 6 bases; bases with no gene match: 10. The CDR3 contains 15 residues. As DNA, the CDR3 is TGTGCCAGCAGCCCGGTAGCGGGAGAAAGGGAGACCCAGTACTTC. As protein: CASSPVAGERETQYF.

This chain links TRBV11-3 with TRBJ2-7; tentative D call: TRBD1 (5 bases). Germline CDR1 SGHNT, CDR2 YENEEA. The CDR3 extends over 14 amino acids. V was clipped by 1 base and J by 3 bases, with 10 bases between them. The CDR3 region is CASSLARTSYEQYF. As DNA, the CDR3 is TGTGCCAGCAGCTTAGCCCGGACAAGCTACGAGCAGTACTTC.

This chain links TRBV2 with TRBJ2-1; the D gene is possibly TRBD1 (6 bases). Germline V gives CDR1 SNHLY, CDR2 FYNNEI. This CDR3 has 15 residues. The ends were cut back, 5 bases at V and 1 base at J, with 12 bases in the middle. CDR3 sequence (DNA): TGTGCCAGCAGTCCAACAGGGCGATCCTACAATGAGCAGTTCTTC. Protein product: CASSPTGRSYNEQFF.

The gene calls are TRBV12-3 or TRBV12-4 and TRBJ1-5, with a tentative D call TRBD1 (5 bases). The CDR3 runs to 15 residues. Trimming stripped 7 bases from V and 2 bases from J, with 15 bases between. CDR3 DNA: TGTGCCAGCACCACTCTCGGGGGGGGCAATCAGCCCCAGCATTTT. This codes for CASTTLGGGNQPQHF.